Listed below are T cell receptor beta chains from one sample, sequenced in a study of T cells in Graves' hyperthyroidism and ophthalmopathy. TCRdb processed the multiplex PCR reads anew with MiXCR; each CDR3 protein has one entry. Here the sample spans about 280,000 distinct CDR3 sequences, less than 30% being singletons. Material for sequencing was blood. The receptors were gathered from a man in his forties or fifties with Graves' hyperthyroidism that later progressed to Graves' ophthalmopathy. The CDR3 runs from the conserved cysteine through the conserved F or W. The D gene is left open where the match is weak. The size entry is marked missing in some rows and otherwise reads once, few, many or a size class.

.	.	TRBV12-3/TRBV12-4	TRBJ1-1	TGTGCCAGCAACCAGGGGAGGAACACTGAAGCTTTCTTT	CASNQGRNTEAFF
.	.	TRBV12-3/TRBV12-4	TRBJ2-5	TGTGCCAGCAGTTTAGGGACACAGACCCAGTACTTC	CASSLGTQTQYF
.	.	TRBV10-2	TRBJ2-7	TGCGCCAGCAGTGATGGGGGCCTCGAGCAGTACTTC	CASSDGGLEQYF
.	.	TRBV18	TRBJ1-1	TGTGCCAGCTCACGAGCTACAGGGCTGAACACTGAAGCTTTCTTT	CASSRATGLNTEAFF
many	.	TRBV5-1	TRBJ1-2	TGCGCCAGCAGCTGGGGGCGCACAATCAACTATGGCTACACCTTC	CASSWGRTINYGYTF
many	TRBD2	TRBV11-1	TRBJ2-2	TGTGCCAGCAGCTTAGAATGGTCTAGCGGGAGCACCGGGGAGCTGTTTTTT	CASSLEWSSGSTGELFF
once	TRBD2	TRBV5-1	TRBJ2-7	TGCGCCAGCAGCTATGGAAGTCTAGCGGGAGATAACGAGCAGTACTTC	CASSYGSLAGDNEQYF
many	.	TRBV19	TRBJ1-1	TGTGCCAGTAGTATGTGGGGGCGCTCAGGAAAGAACACTGAAGCTTTCTTT	CASSMWGRSGKNTEAFF
many	TRBD1	TRBV15	TRBJ2-4	TGTGCCACCAGCAGACTTGCGGGACAGGGTGATTTAGGCATTCAGTACTTC	CATSRLAGQGDLGIQYF
many	TRBD1	TRBV11-2	TRBJ1-2	TGTGCCAGCAGCCCATCGGACAGGGAGGGGTATGGCTACACCTTC	CASSPSDREGYGYTF
.	TRBD1	TRBV28	TRBJ2-7	TGTGCCAGCAGCCTACAAACCGGGACAGGGATAAACGAGCAGTACTTC	CASSLQTGTGINEQYF
few	TRBD1	TRBV12-3/TRBV12-4	TRBJ1-1	TGTGCCAGCAGTTCGCACAGGGGGAACACTGAAGCTTTCTTT	CASSSHRGNTEAFF
.	TRBD1	TRBV20-1	TRBJ1-6	TGCAGTGCTATCCGGGACAGCCGGAATAATTCACCCCTCCACTTT	CSAIRDSRNNSPLHF
many	.	TRBV19	TRBJ2-2	TGTGCCAGTATGACCCCGAACACCGGGGAGCTGTTTTTT	CASMTPNTGELFF
many	.	TRBV7-2	TRBJ2-7	TGTGCCAGCAGCTTAGTAGTGGTTTCCTACGAGCAGTACTTC	CASSLVVVSYEQYF
many	TRBD2	TRBV12-3/TRBV12-4	TRBJ2-7	TGTGCCAGCAGACTAGCGGGAGGGCTGTGGCATGAGCAGTACTTC	CASRLAGGLWHEQYF
many	.	TRBV20-1	TRBJ2-5	TGCAGTTCCTCATACCGGGGGAAAGAAGTGGAGACCCAGTACTTC	CSSSYRGKEVETQYF
many	TRBD2	TRBV27	TRBJ2-7	TGTGCCAGCAGACCCGGACTAGCGGGAGCCTACGAGCAGTACTTC	CASRPGLAGAYEQYF
few	.	TRBV6-5	TRBJ2-7	TGTGCCAGCAGCTTATGGACGGCGGACTACGAGCAGTACTTC	CASSLWTADYEQYF
once	.	TRBV15	TRBJ1-5	TGTGCCACCACAGGGAGAAGGAATCAGCCCCAGCATTTT	CATTGRRNQPQHF
.	TRBD1	TRBV20-1	TRBJ1-4	TGCAGTGCTCGAGTGACAGGGGTATACGGAAAACTGTTTTTT	CSARVTGVYGKLFF
.	.	TRBV6-5	TRBJ2-7	TGTGCCAGCAGTTACTCCCGACTAGTCTACGAGCAGTACTTC	CASSYSRLVYEQYF
many	TRBD1	TRBV6-5	TRBJ2-5	TGTGCCAGCAGTTACTATAGCGGGACAGGGGGCCTGAAGACCCAGTACTTC	CASSYYSGTGGLKTQYF
many	.	TRBV10-1	TRBJ2-7	TGCGCCAGCAGTGATGGAACAGGGAGTCCGGAGCAGTACTTC	CASSDGTGSPEQYF
many	TRBD2	TRBV5-1	TRBJ2-7	TGCGCCAGCAGCTGGGGAGGACTAGCGGGATCCTACGAGCAGTACTTC	CASSWGGLAGSYEQYF
.	.	TRBV20-1	TRBJ2-7	TGCAGTGCACTTGAGGCGGGCCGACCCTACGAGCAGTACTTC	CSALEAGRPYEQYF